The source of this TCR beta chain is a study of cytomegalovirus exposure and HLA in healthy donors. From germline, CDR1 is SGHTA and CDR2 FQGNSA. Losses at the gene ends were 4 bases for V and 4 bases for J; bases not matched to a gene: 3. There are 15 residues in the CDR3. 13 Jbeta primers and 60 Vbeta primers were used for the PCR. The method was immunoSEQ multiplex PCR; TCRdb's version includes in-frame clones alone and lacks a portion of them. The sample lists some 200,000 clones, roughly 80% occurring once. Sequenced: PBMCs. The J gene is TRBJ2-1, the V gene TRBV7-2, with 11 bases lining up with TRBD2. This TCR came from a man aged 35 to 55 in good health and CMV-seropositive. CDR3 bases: TGTGCCAGCAGCTATCTAGCGGGGGGTTACAATGAGCAGTTCTTC. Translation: CASSYLAGGYNEQFF. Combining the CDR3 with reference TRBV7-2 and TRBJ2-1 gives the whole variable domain GAGVSQSPSNKVTEKGKDVELRCDPISGHTALYWYRQSLGQGLEFLIYFQGNSAPDKSGLPSDRFSAERTGGSVSTLTIQRTQQEDSAVYLCASSYLAGGYNEQFFGPGTRLTVL.